Shown below are 30 T cell receptor beta chains from a single sample sequenced in a study of shared clonotypes between healthy human individuals. TCRdb keeps only in-frame clones here, not all; method: immunoSEQ multiplex PCR. Here the sample spans 470,000 or so clones, 81% being singletons. Sample: PBMCs. The receptors originated from a woman aged 35 to 49 in good health. Some clones in this sample may be carry-over from other donors' samples.

The chain combines TRBV5-1 with TRBJ2-3; 14 bases line up with TRBD2. J lost 6 bases, V lost 4 bases, and 7 bases had no gene match. In germline, CDR1 is SGHRS, CDR2 YFSETQ. The CDR3 runs 16 residues. The CDR3 protein is CASSPGLAGGGDTQYF. CDR3 DNA: TGCGCCAGCAGCCCAGGACTAGCGGGGGGCGGGGATACGCAGTATTTT.

This clone has only one observation. This sequence joins TRBV7-3 and TRBJ2-3; D remains unclear. CDR3 length equals 15 residues. V was pared by 5 bases and J by 2 bases, with 14 bases between. The germline gives CDR1 SGHTA, CDR2 FQGTGA. For the CDR3, the DNA is TGTGCCAGCAGCCGAGGCCCCCGCACCACAGATACGCAGTATTTT. Translating it yields CASSRGPRTTDTQYF. Using reference TRBV7-3 and TRBJ2-3 for the parts outside the CDR3, the full variable domain is GAGVSQTPSNKVTEKGKYVELRCDPISGHTALYWYRQSLGQGPEFLIYFQGTGAADDSGLPNDRFFAVRPEGSVSTLKIQRTERGDSAVYLCASSRGPRTTDTQYFGPGTRLTVL.

The chain couples TRBV11-2 to TRBJ2-5; D remains unclear. Trimming removed 5 bases from V and 3 bases from J, with 13 bases in between. The CDR3 runs 14 residues. Looked up from germline, CDR1 is SGHAT and CDR2 is FQNNGV. The CDR3 DNA sequence: TGTGCCAGCAGCCGCTCGCGACTCGAAGAGACCCAGTACTTC. It codes for CASSRSRLEETQYF.

The chain is built from TRBV6-1 and TRBJ2-7; D gene ambiguous. The V end lost 3 bases, the J end lost 3 bases, and 12 bases lay between the germline ends. The CDR3 is 14 amino acids. Germline-derived CDR1 and CDR2 are MNHNS and SASEGT. Here the CDR3 reads CASSDSGSLYEQYF. CDR3 bases: TGTGCCAGCAGTGACAGTGGCAGCCTCTACGAGCAGTACTTC.

The chain recombines TRBV5-1 with TRBJ1-5; D might be TRBD1 (5 bases). Germline lookup yields CDR1 SGHRS and CDR2 YFSETQ. The V gene lost 1 base and the J gene lost 4 bases, with 12 bases spanning the gap. This CDR3 is 15 amino acids long. The CDR3 nucleotides read TGCGCCAGCAGCTTGTCGGGGGATCCGAATCAGCCCCAGCATTTT. Residues: CASSLSGDPNQPQHF.

With regard to this clone: A read error is likely here: a far larger clone is one base away. The sample contains more than one DNA sequence encoding this CDR3. The J gene is TRBJ2-5, the V gene TRBV30; the D gene is possibly TRBD2 (6 bases). In germline, CDR1 is GTSNPN, CDR2 SVGIG (reference sequence). The length of the CDR3 is 13 residues. This chain's CDR3 is CAWSHGSRETQYF. The CDR3, as DNA: TGTGCCTGGAGTCACGGCAGTCGGGAGACACAGTACTTC.

A remark on this clone: The sample carries other DNA sequences with the same CDR3. The CDR3 loop is CASSPDSYEQYF. DNA for the CDR3: TGTGCCAGCTCACCAGACTCCTACGAGCAGTACTTC. This chain joins TRBV18 and TRBJ2-7; no definite D call. The CDR3 totals 12 residues. Trimming took off 2 bases at V and 0 bases at J, with 2 bases between the two ends. Germline V CDR1 and CDR2: KGHSH, LQKENI.

This chain connects TRBV6-4 to TRBJ2-1, with unresolved D. The CDR3 is 15 residues long. V was trimmed by 2 bases and J by 0 bases, leaving 8 bases between them. Germline V lookup: CDR1 MRHNA, CDR2 SNTAGT. This CDR3 is CASSDGGRSYNEQFF. CDR3 in DNA: TGTGCCAGCAGTGACGGTGGCCGCTCCTACAATGAGCAGTTCTTC.

V usage is TRBV2 and J usage is TRBJ2-5; 10 nucleotides align to TRBD2. The CDR3 is made up of 14 amino acids. The V and J ends lost 4 bases and 4 bases, in that order; junction bases with no gene match: 3. Germline V gene data show CDR1 as SNHLY and CDR2 as FYNNEI. The CDR3 protein is CASSGLAGVETQYF. DNA of the CDR3: TGTGCCAGCAGTGGTCTAGCGGGAGTAGAGACCCAGTACTTC.

A word on this clone: This is likely an artifact of a read error, given a far larger clone one base away. V is TRBV2 and J is TRBJ2-7, with D possibly being TRBD1 (6 bases). Germline lookup yields CDR1 SNHLY and CDR2 FYNNEI. The CDR3 covers 12 residues. V lost 8 bases to trimming and J lost 3 bases, with 11 bases between them. For the CDR3, the DNA is TGTGCCAGCCTTGAACAGGGCTACGAGCAGTACTTC. The encoded protein is CASLEQGYEQYF.

In the case of this clone: This is likely an artifact of a read error, given a far larger clone one base away. The rearrangement uses TRBV2 and TRBJ2-7; D might be TRBD1 or TRBD2, each matching 5 bases. V lost 7 bases and J lost 6, with 19 bases in between. The CDR3 runs to 14 residues. Germline V gives CDR1 SNHLY, CDR2 FYNNEI. The CDR3 DNA reads TGTGCCAGCAAGTCCCGGGACGCCCCGGCCGAGCAGTACTTC. It is translated as CASKSRDAPAEQYF.

The J gene is TRBJ2-1, the V gene TRBV7-9; 12 bases align to TRBD2. The CDR3 has 15 amino acids. Germline V gene data show CDR1 as SEHNR and CDR2 as FQNEAQ (reference sequence). J gave up 3 bases and V 8 bases, and 5 bases lay outside the gene matches. For the CDR3, the DNA is TGTGCCAGCGGAACTAGCGGGAGGTTCTACAATGAGCAGTTCTTC. Its protein is CASGTSGRFYNEQFF.

Regarding this clone: Only one base separates this from a far larger clonotype, so it likely reflects a read error. This chain uses TRBV7-3 with TRBJ1-1; D remains ambiguous. Trimming pared 5 bases from V and 3 bases from J, leaving 13 bases between. The CDR3 loop spans 14 amino acids. Germline lookup yields CDR1 SGHTA and CDR2 FQGTGA. As DNA, the CDR3 is TGTGCCAGCAGCCGAGACGTCTCATACACTGAAGCTTTCTTT. Amino acids: CASSRDVSYTEAFF.

The V call is TRBV6-5, the J call TRBJ1-3; D is unresolved. V was clipped by 6 bases and J by 0 bases, with 9 bases between them. In germline, CDR1 is MNHEY, CDR2 SVGAGI. The CDR3 is made up of 14 amino acids. CDR3: CASRSWNSGNTIYF. Here the CDR3 DNA reads TGTGCCAGCAGATCCTGGAACTCTGGAAACACCATATATTTT.

About this clone itself: Since a far larger clone is one base different, this is likely a read error. The sample contains more than one DNA sequence encoding this CDR3. The rearrangement joins TRBV7-9 to TRBJ2-7, with TRBD2 matching 7 bases. The germline CDR1 and CDR2 sequences are SEHNR and FQNEAQ (reference sequence). Losses at the gene ends were 5 bases for V and 12 bases for J; bases not matched to a gene: 10. CDR3 length: 12 amino acids. CDR3 sequence (DNA): TGTGCCAGCAGCCCCTCTGGACTAGGTCCGTACTTC. It yields the protein CASSPSGLGPYF.

This clone occurred many times. The genes are TRBV6-4 and TRBJ2-3; D is uncertain. The CDR3 spans 14 residues. The germline gives CDR1 MRHNA, CDR2 SNTAGT. The germline V and J ends were trimmed by 2 bases and 3 bases, with 9 bases remaining between them. This CDR3 is CASSDGQETDTQYF. For the CDR3, the DNA is TGTGCCAGCAGTGACGGGCAGGAAACAGATACGCAGTATTTT.

The V and J genes are TRBV5-4 and TRBJ1-4, with D possibly being TRBD1 (5 bases). The CDR3 has 13 residues. Trimming cost V 4 bases and J 8 bases, with 12 bases left between them. CDR1 SGHNT and CDR2 YYREEE come from the germline V gene (reference sequence). The CDR3 here is CASSRDREEKLFF. For the CDR3, the DNA is TGTGCCAGCAGCCGGGACCGGGAAGAAAAACTGTTTTTT.

As for this clone: It differs at one base from a far larger clone, so likely a read error. The identical CDR3 is also encoded by other nucleotide sequences in the sample. The rearrangement uses TRBV30 and TRBJ1-1, with D tentatively TRBD1 (6 bases). Germline V gives CDR1 GTSNPN, CDR2 SVGIG (reference sequence). CDR3 length: 13 amino acids. V lost 4 bases to trimming and J lost 8 bases, with 17 bases between them. The CDR3 is CAWTRQKDSEAFF. DNA of the CDR3: TGTGCCTGGACCAGGCAGAAGGACAGCGAAGCTTTCTTT.

The chain has TRBV28 and TRBJ1-5; TRBD1 matches at 7 bases. Germline V gives CDR1 MDHEN, CDR2 SYDVKM. Trimming cost V 6 bases and J 0 bases; bases outside gene matches: 8. The CDR3 is 16 residues long. The CDR3 sequence: CASRSVTGYSNQPQHF. The DNA of the CDR3 is TGTGCCAGCAGATCCGTGACAGGGTATAGCAATCAGCCCCAGCATTTT.

The count of this clone is one. The rearrangement joins TRBV5-1 to TRBJ2-7; D uncertain. Germline CDR1 is SGHRS and CDR2 is YFSETQ. The CDR3 runs to 13 residues. The V gene lost 2 bases and the J gene lost 4 bases, with 10 bases spanning the gap. This CDR3 reads CASSFAGRYEQYF. In DNA, the CDR3 is TGCGCCAGCAGCTTTGCCGGTCGATACGAGCAGTACTTC.

This chain joins TRBV7-8 and TRBJ2-1; 7 bases are shared with TRBD1. CDR3 length equals 14 residues. Per germline, CDR1 SGHVS and CDR2 FQNEAQ. J gave up 5 bases and V 5 bases, and 6 bases lay outside the gene matches. The CDR3 region is CASSLHDRDNEQFF. Here the CDR3 DNA reads TGTGCCAGCAGCCTCCACGACAGGGACAATGAGCAGTTCTTC.

The chain joins TRBV4-3 to TRBJ2-7; 11 bases are a match to TRBD2. The CDR3 length is 16 residues. V lost 4 bases and J lost 7; bases outside the gene matches: 12. CDR1 LGHNA and CDR2 YSLEER come from the germline V gene. CDR3 loop: CASSRWIAGGPGEQYF. DNA for the CDR3: TGCGCCAGCAGCCGCTGGATAGCGGGAGGGCCGGGGGAGCAGTACTTC.

The chain uses TRBV6-7 and TRBJ2-3, with 8 bases that match TRBD2. TRBV6-7 carries the ORF label, with uncertain function. The CDR3 covers 13 residues. The trim removed 10 bases at V and 4 bases at J, leaving 7 bases unmatched. The chain's CDR3 is CAIGGEVSDTQYF. DNA for the CDR3: TGTGCCATCGGGGGGGAGGTTTCAGATACGCAGTATTTT.

This clone showed up just a few times. Other DNA sequences in this specimen translate into the identical CDR3. V and J are TRBV30 and TRBJ2-3; D gene unclear. Looked up from germline, CDR1 is GTSNPN and CDR2 is SVGIG (reference sequence). The CDR3 contains 12 residues. Trimming stripped 5 bases from V and 2 bases from J, with 8 bases between. CDR3 nucleotide sequence: TGTGCCTGGTCCTCATCCACAGATACGCAGTATTTT. This translates into CAWSSSTDTQYF.

The V and J genes are TRBV6-5 and TRBJ2-1, with a possible D match to TRBD2 (6 bases). The germline CDR1 and CDR2 sequences are MNHEY and SVGAGI. The V and J ends lost 3 bases and 5 bases respectively, with 14 bases between them. There are 15 residues in the CDR3. Here the CDR3 reads CASSYSWTTDNEQFF. The CDR3 bases are TGTGCCAGCAGTTATTCTTGGACTACCGACAATGAGCAGTTCTTC.

The chain carries TRBV29-1 and TRBJ1-5; perhaps TRBD1 as D (5 bases). Looked up from germline, CDR1 is SQVTM and CDR2 is ANQGSEA. V dropped 6 bases and J dropped 5 bases, with 17 bases sitting between them. The CDR3 is made up of 14 amino acids. The CDR3 loop reads CSVASGTSDQPQHF. DNA of the CDR3: TGCAGCGTGGCCTCGGGGACCTCTGATCAGCCCCAGCATTTT.

Remarks on this clone: A far larger clone is just one base off, so this is likely a read error. Within the sample, other DNA sequences also encode this same CDR3. The chain employs TRBV27 and TRBJ2-7; D remains ambiguous. The germline V gene has CDR1 MNHEY and CDR2 SMNVEV (reference sequence). The CDR3 is made up of 11 amino acids. This CDR3 reads CASSSGYEQYF. As DNA, the CDR3 is TGTGCCAGCAGTTCGGGCTACGAGCAGTATTTC.

V is TRBV5-1 and J is TRBJ2-5; D gene uncertain. V dropped 0 bases and J dropped 4 bases, with 10 bases sitting between them. Germline V gene data show CDR1 as SGHRS and CDR2 as YFSETQ. The CDR3 runs 14 residues. CDR3 bases: TGCGCCAGCAGCTTGGAGCCCCACGGAGAGACCCAGTACTTC. Residues: CASSLEPHGETQYF.

Remarks on this clone: A read error is likely here: a far larger clone is one base away. The V call is TRBV6-9, the J call TRBJ1-5; weak D call: TRBD1 (5 bases). CDR3 length: 15 amino acids. Per the germline V gene, CDR1 is MNHGY and CDR2 is SVAAGI. The DNA of the CDR3 is TGTGCCAGCAGACCCGGTGGCAGGGACTATCAGCCCAAGCATTTT. Translating it yields CASRPGGRDYQPKHF.

A note on this clone: A read error is the likely source, as a far larger clone sits one nucleotide away. J is TRBJ2-5 and V is TRBV18, with unresolved D. The CDR3 loop spans 14 amino acids. Per the germline V gene, CDR1 is KGHSH and CDR2 is LQKENI. This chain's CDR3 is CTSHTISSRETQYF. CDR3 nucleotide sequence: TGTACCAGCCACACGATATCCTCGCGGGAGACCCAGTACTTC.